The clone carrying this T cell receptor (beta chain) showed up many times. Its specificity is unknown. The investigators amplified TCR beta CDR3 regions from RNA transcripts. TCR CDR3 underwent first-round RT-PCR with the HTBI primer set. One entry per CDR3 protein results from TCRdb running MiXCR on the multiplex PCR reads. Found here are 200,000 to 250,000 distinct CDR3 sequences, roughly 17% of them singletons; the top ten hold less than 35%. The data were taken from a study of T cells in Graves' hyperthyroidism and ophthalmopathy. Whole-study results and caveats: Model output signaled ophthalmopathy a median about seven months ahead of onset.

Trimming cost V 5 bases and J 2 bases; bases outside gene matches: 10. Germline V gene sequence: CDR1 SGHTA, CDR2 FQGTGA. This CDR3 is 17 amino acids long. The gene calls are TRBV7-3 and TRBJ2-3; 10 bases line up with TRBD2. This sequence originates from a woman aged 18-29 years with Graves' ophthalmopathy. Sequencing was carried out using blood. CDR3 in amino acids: CASSKRGLADLTDTQYF. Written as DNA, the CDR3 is TGTGCCAGCAGCAAAAGAGGACTAGCGGACCTCACAGATACGCAGTATTTT.